This T cell receptor (beta chain) is drawn from a study of OX40 agonist ivuxolimab in advanced cancers. Sequenced by immunoSEQ multiplex PCR; TCRdb stores in-frame clones only, minus some. The sample shows tens of thousands of clones, around 90% of them seen only once. The study, taken as a whole, reports: CD8+ T cells were the subset that, on average, had more expanded clones than CD4+. Normalized T-cell clonal expansion was also low in a subset of nonresponders.

A note on this clone: What it binds is unknown.

This CDR3 has 13 amino acids. Trimming removed 0 bases from V and 7 bases from J, with 11 bases in between. The germline gives CDR1 SGDLS, CDR2 YYNGEE. The input for sequencing was CD4+ or CD8+ T cells sorted from blood, taken in a trial of the OX40 agonist ivuxolimab. The V and J genes are TRBV9 and TRBJ2-7; D possibly corresponds to TRBD1 (7 bases). The clonotype originates from an adult with an advanced solid tumor such as melanoma, head and neck, liver or kidney cancer. CDR3: CASSVAAGGEQYF. In DNA, the CDR3 is TGTGCCAGCAGCGTAGCCGCAGGGGGGGAGCAGTACTTC.